This T cell receptor (beta chain) stems from a study of early T cells in non-severe SARS-CoV-2 infection. At the level of the study: Chains stayed unpaired after sequencing of bulk RNA from unsorted whole blood. The study's findings and limits: Reliance on VDJdb matching favored anti-spike CD8 responses; private and CD4 specificities were missed.

TCRdb used MiXCR to reprocess the 5' RACE reads, holding one entry per CDR3 protein. The table has tens of thousands of distinct CDR3 sequences, approximately 7% seen once. The length of the CDR3 is 12 residues. V shed 3 bases and J shed 5 bases, with 7 bases lying between them. This clonotype was counted at least ten times. Its antigen is unidentified. The sequenced material came from whole blood. The chain uses TRBV12-3 or TRBV12-4 and TRBJ2-5; D is unresolved. The clonotype originates from an adult who was a healthcare worker with PCR-confirmed SARS-CoV-2 infection or an uninfected control (not recorded which). This CDR3 reads CASSFSIETQYF. The DNA of the CDR3 is TGTGCCAGCAGTTTCTCGATTGAGACCCAGTACTTC.